This T cell receptor (beta chain) was observed in a study of T-cell reconstitution after alpha-beta-depleted transplantation in children. Unique molecular identifiers were used to barcode this TCRbeta library. TCRdb passed the PCR reads through MiXCR, listing each CDR3 protein once. The repertoire consists of approximately 170,000 distinct CDR3 sequences, with roughly 11% occurring once and the leading ten covering about 13%. The CDR3 runs to 16 residues. With V trimmed by 6 bases and J by 6 bases, 13 bases remained unmatched. Germline assignment: CDR1 SNHLY and CDR2 FYNNEI. The study's findings and limits: T-cell numbers and diversity, one year after transplant, stemmed largely from T cells that were newly produced.

In its sample, this clonotype was seen many times. Its cognate antigen is unknown. V and J are TRBV2 and TRBJ2-2; TRBD2 matches 7 bases. The sequences come from PBMCs, collected before TCRalphabeta/CD19-depleted stem cell transplant. The sequence was obtained from a boy aged 2 to 10 with acute myeloid leukemia, due to receive a stem cell transplant. The CDR3 region is CASSNPLGGRPGELFF. The DNA for the CDR3 is TGTGCCAGCAGCAATCCGCTGGGGGGGAGGCCCGGGGAGCTGTTTTTT.